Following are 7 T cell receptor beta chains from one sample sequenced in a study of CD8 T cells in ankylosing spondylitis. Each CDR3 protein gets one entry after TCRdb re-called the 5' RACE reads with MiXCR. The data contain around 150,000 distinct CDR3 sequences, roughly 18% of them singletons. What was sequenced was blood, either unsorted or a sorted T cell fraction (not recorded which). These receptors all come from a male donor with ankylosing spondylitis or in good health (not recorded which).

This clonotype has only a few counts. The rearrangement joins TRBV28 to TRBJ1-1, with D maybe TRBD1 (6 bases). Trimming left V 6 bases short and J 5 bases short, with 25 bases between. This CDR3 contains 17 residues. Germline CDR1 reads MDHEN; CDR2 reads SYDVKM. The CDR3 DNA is TGTGCCAGCAGATTCCAAACAGGGAAAAGAGGGAAAACTGAAGCTTTCTTT. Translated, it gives CASRFQTGKRGKTEAFF.

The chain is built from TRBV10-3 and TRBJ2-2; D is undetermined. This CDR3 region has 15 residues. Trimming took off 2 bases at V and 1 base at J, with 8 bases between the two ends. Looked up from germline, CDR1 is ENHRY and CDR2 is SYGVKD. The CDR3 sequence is CAISEVVGNTGELFF. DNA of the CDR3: TGTGCCATCAGTGAGGTAGTGGGGAACACCGGGGAGCTGTTTTTT.

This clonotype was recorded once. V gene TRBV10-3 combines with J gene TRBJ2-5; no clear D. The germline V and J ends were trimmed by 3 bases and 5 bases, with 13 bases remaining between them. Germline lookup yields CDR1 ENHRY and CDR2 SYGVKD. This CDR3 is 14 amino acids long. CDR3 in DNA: TGTGCCATCAGTGACCCCAGTGATGGGGAGACCCAGTACTTC. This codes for CAISDPSDGETQYF.

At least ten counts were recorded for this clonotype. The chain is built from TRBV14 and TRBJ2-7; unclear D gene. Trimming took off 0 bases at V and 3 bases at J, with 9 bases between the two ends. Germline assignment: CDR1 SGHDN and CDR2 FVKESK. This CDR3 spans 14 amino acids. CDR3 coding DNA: TGTGCCAGCAGCCAAGAAGCCGGATTCTACGAGCAGTACTTC. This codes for CASSQEAGFYEQYF.

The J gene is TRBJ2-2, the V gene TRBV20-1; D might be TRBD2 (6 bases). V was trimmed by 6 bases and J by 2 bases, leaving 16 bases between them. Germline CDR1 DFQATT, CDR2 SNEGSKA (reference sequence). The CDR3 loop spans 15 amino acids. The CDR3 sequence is CSATQGLTNTGELFF. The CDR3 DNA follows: TGCAGTGCCACCCAGGGACTTACTAACACCGGGGAGCTGTTTTTT.

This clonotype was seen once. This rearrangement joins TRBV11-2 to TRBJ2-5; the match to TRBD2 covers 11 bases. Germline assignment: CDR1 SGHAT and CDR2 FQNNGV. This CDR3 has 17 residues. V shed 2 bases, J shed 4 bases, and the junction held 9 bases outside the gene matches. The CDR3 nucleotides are TGTGCCAGCAGCTTAACAAATCTTGGGACTAGCGGAGAGACCCAGTACTTC. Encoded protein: CASSLTNLGTSGETQYF.

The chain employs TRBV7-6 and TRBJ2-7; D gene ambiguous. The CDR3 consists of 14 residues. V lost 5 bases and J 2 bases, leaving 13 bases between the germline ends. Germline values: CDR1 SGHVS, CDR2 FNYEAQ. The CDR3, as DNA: TGTGCCAGCAGCCGGAATAGCCCAGCCTACGAGCAGTACTTC. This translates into CASSRNSPAYEQYF.